The 5 T cell receptor beta chains below all came from one sample that was sequenced in a study of T cells in localized non-small cell lung cancer. Repertoires were generated with immunoSEQ multiplex PCR, while TCRdb's copy carries only in-frame clones and drops some. The sample consists of more than 950 clones, around 22% of them appearing once. Sequenced material: lung tumor tissue, taken before any cancer treatment. These receptor sequences come from a male donor at least 60 years old with stage II lung adenocarcinoma.

This clone was seen a single time. The V call is TRBV5-1, the J call TRBJ2-2; D gene unclear. CDR3 size: 14 residues. Trimming took off 0 bases at V and 5 bases at J, with 8 bases between the two ends. Germline V lookup: CDR1 SGHRS, CDR2 YFSETQ. The CDR3, as DNA: TGCGCCAGCAGCTTGGGGAGTGTGACCGGGGAGCTGTTTTTT. Amino acid sequence: CASSLGSVTGELFF.

The V gene is TRBV11-3, the J gene TRBJ2-2, with 10 bases matching TRBD2. From germline, CDR1 is SGHNT and CDR2 YENEEA. Losses at the gene ends were 3 bases for V and 2 bases for J; bases not matched to a gene: 6. This CDR3 has 17 residues. The CDR3 sequence is CASSLAGTSDNTGELFF. The CDR3 nucleotides are TGTGCCAGCAGCTTGGCCGGGACTAGCGACAACACCGGGGAGCTGTTTTTT.

V gene TRBV28 combines with J gene TRBJ2-7; D unclear. Looked up from germline, CDR1 is MDHEN and CDR2 is SYDVKM. V was pared by 1 base and J by 5 bases, with 9 bases between. This CDR3 is 13 amino acids long. This CDR3 is CASSLSAVDEQYF. Here the CDR3 DNA reads TGTGCCAGCAGTTTATCCGCAGTCGACGAGCAGTACTTC.

This rearrangement joins TRBV19 to TRBJ1-3, with D tentatively TRBD1 (5 bases). V shed 2 bases and J shed 4 bases, with 18 bases lying between them. The germline gives CDR1 LNHDA, CDR2 SQIVND (reference sequence). The CDR3 covers 17 residues. CDR3 region: CASSIPGRPGGGNTIYF. The DNA for the CDR3 is TGTGCCAGTAGTATACCGGGACGCCCCGGAGGCGGAAACACCATATATTTT.

The V gene is TRBV10-2, the J gene TRBJ1-6, with a possible D match to TRBD1 (5 bases). The V end was cut by 4 bases, the J end by 5 bases, with 9 bases between. From germline, CDR1 is WSHSY and CDR2 SAAADI. This CDR3 is 14 amino acids long. CDR3: CASSAGQNNSPLHF. DNA for the CDR3: TGCGCCAGCAGTGCAGGGCAAAATAATTCACCCCTCCACTTT.